This TCR beta chain was captured by sequencing in a study of vaccination and CD4 T cells after COVID-19. Looking at the study overall: With nine mild cases and one severe, convalescent patients were SARS-CoV-2 positive by nasal swab PCR. The post-COVID samples were taken a median roughly 94 days after diagnosis, anywhere from 35 to 161. Timing of post-vaccine sample collection was a median approximately 70 days after dose two, with a range of 14 to 241.

Treatment denoted: roughly 10-day PBMC culture with coronavirus spike peptide pools or control peptides (ViraFEST assay). ViraFEST used peptide pools to expand antigen-specific T cells and subsequently sequenced their TCRs. About this clonotype itself: Antigen: not known.

Germline V gives CDR1 DFQATT, CDR2 SNEGSKA (reference sequence). The length of the CDR3 is 16 residues. Trimming cost V 3 bases and J 9 bases; bases outside gene matches: 17. Cultured CD4+ T cell DNA was sequenced using the Oncomine TCR Beta short-read assay. TCRdb re-called the PCR reads with MiXCR, one entry per CDR3 protein. This table has around 21,000 distinct CDR3 sequences, around 60% appearing once. This TCR came from a human donor who had recovered from COVID-19. The specimen sequenced was CD4+ T cells from blood, cultured in vitro. The rearrangement uses TRBV20-1 and TRBJ2-1; 7 bases are shared with TRBD1. CDR3 in DNA: TGCAGTGCTAGCCAAGGGGGCGGATTTGGCGGGCGTGAGCAGTTCTTC. Its translation is CSASQGGGFGGREQFF.